This T cell receptor beta chain was found in a study of OX40 agonist ivuxolimab in advanced cancers. Autoimmune disease history or systemic immunosuppression meant exclusion. The CDR3 is 15 amino acids. V was clipped by 7 bases and J by 3 bases, with 16 bases between them. Looked up from germline, CDR1 is MNHEY and CDR2 is SVGAGI. Sequencing was performed with immunoSEQ multiplex PCR; in TCRdb, only in-frame clones are kept and a portion is missing. The data hold 55,000 to 80,000 clones, with 86% observed a single time. Sequencing used CD4+ or CD8+ T cells sorted from blood, obtained in a trial of the OX40 agonist ivuxolimab. This receptor was identified in an adult with an advanced solid tumor such as melanoma, head and neck, liver or kidney cancer. The chain carries TRBV6-5 and TRBJ1-3, with D perhaps TRBD1 (6 bases). CDR3 nucleotides: TGTGCCAGCACCTCCCGGGGGGCGGTTGGAAACACCATATATTTT. It codes for CASTSRGAVGNTIYF.